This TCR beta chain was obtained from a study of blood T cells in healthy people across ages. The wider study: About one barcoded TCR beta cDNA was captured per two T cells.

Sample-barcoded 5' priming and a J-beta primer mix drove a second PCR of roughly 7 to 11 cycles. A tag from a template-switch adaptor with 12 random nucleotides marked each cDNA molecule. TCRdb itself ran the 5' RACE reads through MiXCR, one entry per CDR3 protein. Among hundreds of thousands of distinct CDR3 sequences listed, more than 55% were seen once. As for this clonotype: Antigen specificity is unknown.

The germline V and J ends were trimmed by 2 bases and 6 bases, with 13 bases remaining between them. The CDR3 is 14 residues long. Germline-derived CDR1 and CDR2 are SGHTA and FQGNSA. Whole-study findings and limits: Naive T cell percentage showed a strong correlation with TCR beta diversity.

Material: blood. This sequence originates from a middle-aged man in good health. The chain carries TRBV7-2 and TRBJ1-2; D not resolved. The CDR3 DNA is TGTGCCAGCAGCTTATATATAGGGCCGGATGGCTACACCTTC. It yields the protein CASSLYIGPDGYTF. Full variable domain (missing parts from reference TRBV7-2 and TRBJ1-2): GAGVSQSPSNKVTEKGKDVELRCDPISGHTALYWYRQSLGQGLEFLIYFQGNSAPDKSGLPSDRFSAERTGGSVSTLTIQRTQQEDSAVYLCASSLYIGPDGYTFGSGTRLTVV.